The 16 T cell receptor beta chains presented below share a single source sample, sequenced in a study of identical twins listed by TCRdb under 2016. Libraries were constructed by 5' RACE. Sequencing relied on an Illumina HiSeq 2000. TCRdb reran the public reads through fastp at Q25 and MiXCR, keeping productive beta chains. Rows are combined by CDR3 protein, so each entry shows the most common genes and DNA. The sample table holds about 890,000 distinct CDR3 sequences, of which about 12% were seen once. The ten largest clones capture 1.5% to 2% of the sample. Separately, the same data were catalogued under a study of yellow fever vaccine responses in identical twins.

The sequenced sample was PBMCs. The receptors come from a woman under 30 in good health.

This chain links TRBV20-1 with TRBJ2-1; D not certain. The CDR3 is 14 residues long. Germline V gene sequence: CDR1 DFQATT, CDR2 SNEGSKA (reference sequence). V shed 3 bases and J shed 0 bases, with 9 bases lying between them. In nucleotides, the CDR3 is TGCAGTGCTAGTACCAGCATCTCCTACAATGAGCAGTTCTTC. Its translation: CSASTSISYNEQFF.

This chain uses TRBV7-6 with TRBJ2-3; 13 bases agree with TRBD2. Germline CDR1 reads SGHVS; CDR2 reads FNYEAQ. This CDR3 has 17 amino acids. J was trimmed by 6 bases and V by 1 base; bases with no gene match: 7. CDR3 sequence reads: CASSLERTSGSPDTQYF. The CDR3 coding sequence is TGTGCCAGCAGCTTAGAGAGGACTAGCGGGAGTCCCGATACGCAGTATTTT.

Only a few counts were recorded for this clonotype. The chain joins TRBV12-5 to TRBJ2-1; 7 nucleotides agree with TRBD2. The CDR3 has 18 residues. The germline gives CDR1 LGHNT, CDR2 FRNRAP. J lost 9 bases, V lost 0 bases, and 17 bases had no gene match. The CDR3 region is CASGLVGWRETVRVEQFF. The CDR3 DNA sequence: TGTGCTAGTGGTTTGGTTGGGTGGCGGGAGACGGTAAGGGTTGAGCAGTTCTTC.

This clonotype was counted between two and nine times. V is TRBV20-1 and J is TRBJ2-1, with 13 bases that match TRBD2. In germline, CDR1 is DFQATT, CDR2 SNEGSKA (reference sequence). CDR3 length: 15 amino acids. V shed 4 bases, J shed 4 bases, and the junction held 4 bases outside the gene matches. CDR3 loop: CSATATSGGYNEQFF. CDR3 DNA sequence: TGCAGTGCTACGGCGACTAGCGGGGGGTACAATGAGCAGTTCTTC.

The J gene is TRBJ2-1, the V gene TRBV14; TRBD2 is a possible D gene (6 bases). Looked up from germline, CDR1 is SGHDN and CDR2 is FVKESK. There are 15 residues in the CDR3. Trimming removed 7 bases from V and 4 bases from J, with 17 bases in between. CDR3 sequence: CASTHSRGLYNEQFF. Here the CDR3 DNA reads TGTGCCAGCACTCATTCGCGGGGCCTTTACAATGAGCAGTTCTTC.

This chain connects TRBV21-1 to TRBJ1-2; TRBD1, as called in the table, went unchecked against the DNA. TRBV21-1 is designated a pseudogene. CDR3 length: 15 amino acids. The CDR3 coding sequence is TGTGCCAGCAGCAACTCGGGACAGCCGATCTATGGCTACACCTTC. It encodes CASSNSGQPIYGYTF.

This chain links TRBV10-3 with TRBJ2-1; D call uncertain. The V and J ends lost 3 bases and 6 bases respectively, with 9 bases between them. The CDR3 extends over 13 amino acids. From germline, CDR1 is ENHRY and CDR2 SYGVKD. The CDR3, as DNA: TGTGCCATCAGTGACATGTTGGGCAATGAGCAGTTCTTC. Protein sequence: CAISDMLGNEQFF.

CDR3 coding DNA: TGTGCCAGCAGTTTCAGTGCTTCGAGACCCTTCTACGAGCAGTACTTC. This sequence encodes CASSFSASRPFYEQYF. The chain employs TRBV12-3 or TRBV12-4 and TRBJ2-7; D is ambiguous. V lost 3 bases to trimming and J lost 3 bases, with 18 bases between them. CDR3 length equals 16 residues.

This sequence joins TRBV20-1 and TRBJ2-1; TRBD2 matches at 11 bases. V was pared by 1 base and J by 1 base, with 0 bases of the junction left unmatched. Looked up from germline, CDR1 is DFQATT and CDR2 is SNEGSKA (reference sequence). The CDR3 is made up of 15 amino acids. The CDR3 DNA is TGCAGTGCTAGAGCTAGCGGGAGGTCCTACAATGAGCAGTTCTTC. Its translation is CSARASGRSYNEQFF.

About this clonotype itself: Its ends do not fully match the called genes, so a read error is possible. This CDR3 is CASSLGVGGSKTF. DNA of the CDR3: TGTGCCAGCAGCTTAGGTGTCGGCGGGAGCAAAACCTTC. V and J are TRBV7-9 and TRBJ2-5; 7 bases match TRBD2. Germline V lookup: CDR1 SEHNR, CDR2 FQNEAQ (reference sequence). The CDR3 consists of 13 residues.

The chain links TRBV3-1 to TRBJ1-6, with no clear D. This CDR3 comprises 13 residues. V was pared by 3 bases and J by 4 bases, with 4 bases between. The germline V gene has CDR1 LGHDT and CDR2 YNNKEL (reference sequence). CDR3 DNA sequence: TGTGCCAGCAGCCACGAGTATAATTCACCCCTCCACTTT. Translating gives CASSHEYNSPLHF.

This chain connects TRBV12-3 or TRBV12-4 to TRBJ2-1; 9 bases line up with TRBD2. Losses at the gene ends were 8 bases for V and 7 bases for J; bases not matched to a gene: 15. The CDR3 consists of 16 residues. The chain's CDR3 is CASHRAGGRASNEQFF. CDR3 bases: TGTGCCAGCCACCGGGCTGGCGGGAGGGCCTCAAATGAGCAGTTCTTC.

This chain joins TRBV10-3 and TRBJ1-2; D is undetermined. The CDR3 runs 13 residues. V was cut by 2 bases and J by 4 bases, with 8 bases left in between. CDR1 and CDR2 (germline): ENHRY, SYGVKD. The CDR3 sequence: CAISEAEPYGYTF. The CDR3 region has the DNA TGTGCCATCAGTGAGGCAGAGCCCTATGGCTACACCTTC.

This clonotype was found a few times. This chain connects TRBV2 to TRBJ2-7; 7 bases are shared with TRBD2. The CDR3 spans 14 residues. CDR1 and CDR2 (germline): SNHLY, FYNNEI. V shed 5 bases and J 4 bases; nucleotides not matched to a gene: 8. The CDR3 here is CASSPAGVRYEQYF. The CDR3 DNA reads TGTGCCAGCAGTCCCGCGGGAGTGAGGTACGAGCAGTACTTC. The full variable domain, rest sourced from reference TRBV2 and TRBJ2-7, is EPEVTQTPSHQVTQMGQEVILRCVPISNHLYFYWYRQILGQKVEFLVSFYNNEISEKSEIFDDQFSVERPDGSNFTLKIRSTKLEDSAMYFCASSPAGVRYEQYFGPGTRLTVT.

This clonotype has more than one count but fewer than ten. The V call is TRBV20-1, the J call TRBJ2-1; 8 positions agree with TRBD2. V lost 6 bases and J lost 1; bases outside the gene matches: 14. CDR3 length: 17 amino acids. In germline, CDR1 is DFQATT, CDR2 SNEGSKA (reference sequence). The CDR3 sequence is CSAYPVNSGDSYNEQFF. CDR3 in DNA: TGCAGTGCGTACCCCGTGAATAGCGGGGATTCCTACAATGAGCAGTTCTTC.

J is TRBJ2-7 and V is TRBV20-1, with a possible D match to TRBD2 (7 bases). The germline gives CDR1 DFQATT, CDR2 SNEGSKA (reference sequence). The CDR3 spans 16 residues. V dropped 3 bases and J dropped 2 bases, with 20 bases sitting between them. Here the CDR3 reads CSARSQGGGQPYEQYV. The DNA for the CDR3 is TGCAGTGCTAGGAGTCAGGGCGGGGGCCAACCCTACGAGCAGTACGTC.